The next 3 T cell receptor beta chains were all read from a single sample in a study of T cells in Graves' hyperthyroidism and ophthalmopathy. RNA transcripts were the template for amplifying TCR beta CDR3 regions. Carried out on the TCR CDR3, a first-round RT-PCR used the HTBI primer set. Via MiXCR, TCRdb re-called the multiplex PCR reads, giving one row per CDR3 protein. The sample holds 750,000 to 900,000 distinct CDR3 sequences, roughly 37% seen once. The sample comprised blood. These receptors were obtained from a man between 18 and 29 years old with Graves' hyperthyroidism.

The DNA of the CDR3 is TGTGCCAGCAGCTTCGGACCCGCAGAGCTGTTTTTT. This translates into CASSFGPAELFF. The chain employs TRBV11-2 and TRBJ2-2, with D unclear. Germline values: CDR1 SGHAT, CDR2 FQNNGV. V lost 3 bases and J lost 11, with 10 bases in between. The CDR3 loop spans 12 amino acids.

The chain joins TRBV28 to TRBJ2-7; D is undetermined. Trimming removed 11 bases from V and 6 bases from J, with 14 bases in between. Germline V gene lookup returns CDR1 MDHEN and CDR2 SYDVKM. The CDR3 is 11 residues long. The CDR3 coding sequence is TGTGCCTCGACCAGTCCCTTCGAGCAGTACTTC. Amino acid sequence: CASTSPFEQYF. The whole variable domain, remainder taken from reference TRBV28 and TRBJ2-7, is DVKVTQSSRYLVKRTGEKVFLECVQDMDHENMFWYRQDPGLGLRLIYFSYDVKMKEKGDIPEGYSVSREKKERFSLILESASTNQTSMYLCASTSPFEQYFGPGTRLTVT.

This clonotype was picked up a small number of times. The J gene is TRBJ2-7, the V gene TRBV20-1; D uncertain. Germline lookup yields CDR1 DFQATT and CDR2 SNEGSKA (reference sequence). The CDR3 covers 13 residues. V lost 6 bases to trimming and J lost 0 bases, with 12 bases between them. For the CDR3, the DNA is TGCAGTGCCTCTGGCCAGGACTCCTACGAGCAGTACTTC. Translating it yields CSASGQDSYEQYF.